One TCR beta chain is described in this entry. Antigen unknown. The sample originates from a study of post-analysis software for immune sequencing data. As for the study in general: Included among the disease courses, which were recorded for the cohort, were relapsing-remitting, secondary progressive and progressive-relapsing multiple sclerosis.

The study's findings and limits: With TRBV5-6, TRBV5-1 and TRBV20-1 included, a handful of TRBV segments were more frequent in patients than in controls.

Carried by the TCR beta cDNA libraries were unique molecular identifiers. The source material, 1 to 10 million T cells, gave rise to 450,000 to 550,000 cDNA molecules. TCRdb passed the PCR reads through MiXCR, listing each CDR3 protein once. The table includes more than 450,000 distinct CDR3 sequences, roughly 47% detected once. V lost 2 bases and J lost 0; bases outside the gene matches: 8. The CDR3 totals 18 residues. Germline V lookup: CDR1 PRHDT, CDR2 FYEKMQ (reference sequence). This sequence joins TRBV13 and TRBJ2-2, with TRBD1 identical over 8 bases. Sequences were obtained from blood. This sequence originates from a girl under 18 with multiple sclerosis. As DNA, the CDR3 is TGTGCCAGCAGCTTATTGGACAGGGTGTACCCGAACACCGGGGAGCTGTTTTTT. Translation gives CASSLLDRVYPNTGELFF. The full variable domain, its missing parts supplied by reference TRBV13 and TRBJ2-2, is AAGVIQSPRHLIKEKRETATLKCYPIPRHDTVYWYQQGPGQDPQFLISFYEKMQSDKGSIPDRFSAQQFSDYHSELNMSSLELGDSALYFCASSLLDRVYPNTGELFFGEGSRLTVL.